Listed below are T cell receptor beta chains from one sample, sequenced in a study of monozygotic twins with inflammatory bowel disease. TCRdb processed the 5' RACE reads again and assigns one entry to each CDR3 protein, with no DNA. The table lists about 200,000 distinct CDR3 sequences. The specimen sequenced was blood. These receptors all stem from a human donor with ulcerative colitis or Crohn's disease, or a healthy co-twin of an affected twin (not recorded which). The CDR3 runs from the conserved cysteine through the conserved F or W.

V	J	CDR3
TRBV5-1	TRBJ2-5	CASSLGTVQSETQYF
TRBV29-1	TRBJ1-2	CSVSGGGQWGYTF
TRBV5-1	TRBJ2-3	CASSGEGQQADTQYF
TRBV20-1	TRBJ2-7	CSAYRGALYEQYF
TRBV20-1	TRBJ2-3	CSASRLAPTDTQYF
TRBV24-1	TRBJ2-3	CATSESTGRFADTQYF
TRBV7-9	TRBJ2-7	CASSQTGGSYEQYF
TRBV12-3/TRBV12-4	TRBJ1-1	CASSFPLGENTEAFF
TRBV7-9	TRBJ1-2	CASSLEDKAGGNYGYTF
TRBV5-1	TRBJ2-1	CASSLSGAPQYNEQFF
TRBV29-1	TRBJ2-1	CSALGRWGNEQFF
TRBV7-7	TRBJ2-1	CASSVTGGDEQFF